This T cell receptor beta chain was recovered during a study of neoadjuvant anti-PD-1 for oral cavity cancer. Overall study context: Most patients had three to four biweekly doses of 3 mg/kg nivolumab before resection.

Blood libraries mostly used roughly 520 ng genomic DNA, six replicates each. Libraries were prepared by immunoSEQ multiplex PCR; TCRdb keeps only in-frame clonotypes and omits some of them. The table lists tens of thousands of clones, around four fifths of them singletons. Regarding the study as a whole: Post-nivolumab, blood T cell clonality was significantly elevated in non-responders.

This clone was observed a handful of times. Antigen unknown. Patients had newly diagnosed, untreated stage II-IVA oral cavity squamous cell carcinoma. The CDR3 is 14 residues long. The ends lost 8 bases at V and 2 bases at J; junction bases unmatched: 6. Germline loops: CDR1 MNHEY, CDR2 SVGAGI. The chain uses TRBV6-5 and TRBJ1-5, with TRBD1 identical over 7 bases. Sequencing used PBMCs, obtained before nivolumab (anti-PD-1) treatment. The sequence derives from a person between 40 and 85 years old with oral cavity squamous cell carcinoma. CDR3 loop: CASSAGGGNQPQHF. The CDR3 coding sequence is TGTGCCAGCTCGGCAGGGGGTGGCAATCAGCCCCAGCATTTT.